The 23 T cell receptor beta chains reported below all come from one sample, sequenced in a study of blood T cell repertoires in COVID-19. Profiled with immunoSEQ multiplex PCR; TCRdb holds only in-frame clones, not every one. This table holds about 250,000 clones, around 88% found once. Sequenced sample: peripheral blood. Source of these receptors: a man aged 40-55 years with active or convalescent COVID-19.

As DNA, the CDR3 is TGTGCCAGCAGCCTGAGACAGGGAGGTCCAACGGCTAATGAAAAACTGTTTTTT. Encoded protein: CASSLRQGGPTANEKLFF. The gene calls are TRBV7-8 and TRBJ1-4, with 7 bases aligning to TRBD1. Germline-derived CDR1 and CDR2 are SGHVS and FQNEAQ. The ends lost 5 bases at V and 3 bases at J; junction bases unmatched: 15. This CDR3 contains 18 residues.

This clone occurred a few times. This chain links TRBV5-1 with TRBJ1-1; D may be TRBD1 (5 bases). Germline V CDR1 and CDR2: SGHRS, YFSETQ. This CDR3 is built from 14 residues. Trimming cost V 7 bases and J 4 bases, with 17 bases left between them. CDR3 residues: CASLLTGGSTEAFF. The CDR3 nucleotides read TGCGCCAGCTTGTTGACGGGGGGGAGCACTGAAGCTTTCTTT.

The chain has TRBV19 and TRBJ1-5, with D tentatively TRBD1 (6 bases). Trimming removed 8 bases at V and 2 bases at J, with 13 bases between. Germline CDR1 LNHDA, CDR2 SQIVND (reference sequence). The CDR3 loop spans 14 amino acids. CDR3 coding DNA: TGTGCCAGTCTGGGGGCAGGGGGCAATCAGCCCCAGCATTTT. Its translation: CASLGAGGNQPQHF.

This chain links TRBV6-5 with TRBJ2-7; D may be TRBD2 (5 bases). V was pared by 5 bases and J by 1 base, with 12 bases between. The CDR3 totals 14 residues. CDR1 is MNHEY, CDR2 SVGAGI, per germline. The CDR3 here is CASSPGLASYEQYF. The CDR3 DNA reads as TGTGCCAGCAGTCCTGGACTGGCTTCCTACGAGCAGTACTTC.

J is TRBJ2-2 and V is TRBV5-6; D unclear. The V gene's germline CDR1 is SGHDT and CDR2 YYEEEE. This CDR3 comprises 13 residues. V was shortened by 5 bases and J by 0 bases, with 5 bases between the two germline ends. The CDR3 region is CASRTTNTGELFF. Here the CDR3 DNA reads TGTGCCAGCAGAACAACGAACACCGGGGAGCTGTTTTTT.

J is TRBJ2-2 and V is TRBV12-3 or TRBV12-4; D gene ambiguous. V was shortened by 4 bases and J by 4 bases, with 7 bases between the two germline ends. This CDR3 contains 13 residues. CDR3 sequence: CASSYTVTGELFF. CDR3 sequence (DNA): TGTGCCAGCAGTTACACAGTCACCGGGGAGCTGTTTTTT.

The chain employs TRBV7-9 and TRBJ2-5; D gene ambiguous. CDR1 and CDR2 (germline): SEHNR, FQNEAQ (reference sequence). V lost 6 bases to trimming and J lost 1 base, with 9 bases between them. This CDR3 is built from 13 residues. The CDR3: CASRLDLQETQYF. CDR3 sequence (DNA): TGTGCCAGCAGGCTAGACCTCCAAGAGACCCAGTACTTC. Based on the CDR3 plus reference TRBV7-9 and TRBJ2-5, the full variable domain is DTGVSQNPRHKITKRGQNVTFRCDPISEHNRLYWYRQTLGQGPEFLTYFQNEAQLEKSRLLSDRFSAERPKGSFSTLEIQRTEQGDSAMYLCASRLDLQETQYFGPGTRLLVL.

The chain couples TRBV27 to TRBJ1-6; 9 bases are shared with TRBD1. V trimming: 6 bases; J trimming: 10 bases; junction bases outside the gene matches: 7. This CDR3 has 14 amino acids. Germline V gene lookup returns CDR1 MNHEY and CDR2 SMNVEV (reference sequence). Here the CDR3 reads CASSAQGAGSPLHF. The DNA of the CDR3 is TGTGCCAGCAGCGCACAGGGGGCTGGGTCACCCCTCCACTTT.

The chain has TRBV10-3 and TRBJ1-3, with D perhaps TRBD1 (5 bases). This CDR3 contains 12 residues. The V gene lost 6 bases and the J gene lost 7 bases, with 10 bases spanning the gap. The germline V gene has CDR1 ENHRY and CDR2 SYGVKD. The CDR3 protein is CAISGGSNTIYF. The CDR3 DNA is TGTGCCATCAGCGGGGGGTCCAACACCATATATTTT.

V and J are TRBV6-5 and TRBJ2-5, with TRBD1 matching 10 bases. V gave up 5 bases and J gave up 4 bases; unmatched junction bases: 7. Per germline, CDR1 MNHEY and CDR2 SVGAGI. The CDR3 length is 15 residues. The CDR3 coding sequence is TGTGCCAGCAGTACCCCCGGGACAGGGGTAGAGACCCAGTACTTC. This encodes CASSTPGTGVETQYF.

The rearrangement links TRBV2 to TRBJ1-2; tentative D call: TRBD1 (5 bases). Trimming removed 8 bases from V and 0 bases from J, with 22 bases in between. Germline V gene lookup returns CDR1 SNHLY and CDR2 FYNNEI. This CDR3 comprises 17 residues. In DNA form, the CDR3 reads TGTGCCAGCCGACTGCCGGGGGGGGTGTCTTCTAACTATGGCTACACCTTC. Encoded protein: CASRLPGGVSSNYGYTF.

The table lists this clone with a count of one. The chain uses TRBV6-5 and TRBJ1-5; TRBD1 aligns across 7 bases. The length of the CDR3 is 15 residues. Germline V gives CDR1 MNHEY, CDR2 SVGAGI. The ends lost 5 bases at V and 6 bases at J; junction bases unmatched: 10. The CDR3 loop reads CASSRGLGGPQPQHF. The CDR3 nucleotides read TGTGCCAGCAGTCGCGGTCTAGGGGGCCCTCAGCCCCAGCATTTT.

The table lists this clone with many counts. V gene TRBV7-2 combines with J gene TRBJ2-1, with 11 bases that match TRBD2. Germline V gene lookup returns CDR1 SGHTA and CDR2 FQGNSA. V gave up 3 bases and J gave up 4 bases; unmatched junction bases: 5. CDR3 length: 16 amino acids. The CDR3 protein is CASSFLAGGLYNEQFF. CDR3 DNA sequence: TGTGCCAGCAGCTTCCTAGCGGGAGGACTTTACAATGAGCAGTTCTTC.

The table lists this clone with a count of one. The rearrangement uses TRBV30 and TRBJ1-1; D is perhaps TRBD1 (6 bases). The germline V gene has CDR1 GTSNPN and CDR2 SVGIG (reference sequence). The CDR3 totals 13 residues. Trimming removed 3 bases from V and 7 bases from J, with 15 bases in between. This CDR3 reads CAWSGQWAVEAFF. The CDR3 DNA sequence: TGTGCCTGGAGCGGACAGTGGGCGGTTGAAGCTTTCTTT.

The rearrangement uses TRBV21-1 and TRBJ1-2; the table's D call TRBD1 went unverified against the DNA. TRBV21-1 represents a pseudogene. The CDR3 contains 12 residues. CDR3 DNA: TGTGCCAGCAGCGGCCCGTTCTATGGCTACACCTTC. This encodes CASSGPFYGYTF.

This sequence joins TRBV7-9 and TRBJ1-2; D remains unclear. CDR3 length: 13 residues. Per germline, CDR1 SEHNR and CDR2 FQNEAQ (reference sequence). V was shortened by 3 bases and J by 4 bases, with 9 bases between the two germline ends. The chain's CDR3 is CASSFAELYGYTF. The CDR3 DNA reads TGTGCCAGCAGCTTCGCCGAGCTCTATGGCTACACCTTC.

This chain connects TRBV5-1 to TRBJ2-1; 12 bases map to TRBD2. The CDR3 spans 16 residues. The V gene's germline CDR1 is SGHRS and CDR2 YFSETQ. V was clipped by 4 bases and J by 8 bases; unmatched bases: 10. The DNA of the CDR3 is TGCGCCAGCAGCCAGGGACAGGCTAGCGGGGGGGATGAGCAGTTCTTC. It specifies CASSQGQASGGDEQFF.

As concerns this clone: Other DNA sequences within the sample encode an identical CDR3. V is TRBV7-9 and J is TRBJ1-3; D unclear. Germline CDR1 and CDR2: SEHNR and FQNEAQ (reference sequence). The V gene lost 1 base and the J gene lost 1 base, with 5 bases spanning the gap. The CDR3 runs 14 residues. In DNA, the CDR3 is TGTGCCAGCAGCTTAGGTCTTTCTGGAAACACCATATATTTT. Amino acid sequence: CASSLGLSGNTIYF.

V gene TRBV6-5 combines with J gene TRBJ2-5; TRBD1 matches at 8 bases. CDR3 length: 16 amino acids. Per the germline V gene, CDR1 is MNHEY and CDR2 is SVGAGI. J was trimmed by 1 base and V by 3 bases; bases with no gene match: 7. In DNA, the CDR3 is TGTGCCAGCAGTTATGGGGCAGGGGGCTTCCAAGAGACCCAGTACTTC. Amino acids: CASSYGAGGFQETQYF.

The rearrangement uses TRBV19 and TRBJ2-2; 7 bases are shared with TRBD1. V shed 5 bases, J shed 1 base, and the junction held 4 bases outside the gene matches. From germline, CDR1 is LNHDA and CDR2 SQIVND (reference sequence). This CDR3 contains 15 residues. The CDR3 DNA reads TGTGCCAGTAGTTCGGGACAGCAGAACACCGGGGAGCTGTTTTTT. As protein: CASSSGQQNTGELFF.

The V and J genes are TRBV27 and TRBJ2-1, with 7 bases aligning to TRBD2. There are 15 residues in the CDR3. Germline CDR1 is MNHEY and CDR2 is SMNVEV (reference sequence). J gave up 8 bases and V 8 bases, and 15 bases lay outside the gene matches. CDR3 region: CASGERVAGVDEQFF. The CDR3 DNA is TGTGCCAGCGGTGAGAGGGTAGCGGGTGTTGATGAGCAGTTCTTC.

The chain uses TRBV10-3 and TRBJ2-3, with a possible D match to TRBD2 (7 bases). CDR3 length: 14 residues. CDR1 is ENHRY and CDR2 is SYGVKD in the germline V gene. Trimming cost V 7 bases and J 6 bases, with 17 bases left between them. The CDR3 protein is CAIKRGGGYDTQYF. The CDR3 nucleotides read TGTGCCATCAAGAGGGGGGGCGGGTATGATACGCAGTATTTT.

The V gene is TRBV5-1, the J gene TRBJ2-6; 10 nucleotides align to TRBD1. Germline values: CDR1 SGHRS, CDR2 YFSETQ. The CDR3 runs 18 residues. J lost 2 bases, V lost 3 bases, and 8 bases had no gene match. The CDR3 nucleotides are TGCGCCAGCAGCTCACCGGGACAGGGGCTACCTGGGGCCAACGTCCTGACTTTC. It codes for CASSSPGQGLPGANVLTF. The full variable domain, with the rest looked up from reference TRBV5-1 and TRBJ2-6, is KAGVTQTPRYLIKTRGQQVTLSCSPISGHRSVSWYQQTPGQGLQFLFEYFSETQRNKGNFPGRFSGRQFSNSRSEMNVSTLELGDSALYLCASSSPGQGLPGANVLTFGAGSRLTVL.